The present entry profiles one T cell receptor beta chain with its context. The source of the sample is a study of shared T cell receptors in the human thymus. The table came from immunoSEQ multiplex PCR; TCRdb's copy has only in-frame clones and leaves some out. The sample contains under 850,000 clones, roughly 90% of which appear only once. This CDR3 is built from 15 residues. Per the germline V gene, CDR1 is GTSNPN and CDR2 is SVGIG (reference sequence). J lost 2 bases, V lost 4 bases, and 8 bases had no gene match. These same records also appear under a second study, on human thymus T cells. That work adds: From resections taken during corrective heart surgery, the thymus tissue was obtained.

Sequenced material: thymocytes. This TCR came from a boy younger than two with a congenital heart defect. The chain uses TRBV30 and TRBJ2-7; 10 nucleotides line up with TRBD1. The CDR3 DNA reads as TGTGCCTGGAATCCCCGGGACAGGGGCCCCTACGAGCAGTACTTC. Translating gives CAWNPRDRGPYEQYF.